This T cell receptor (beta chain) was obtained from a study of T-cell memory formation after mild COVID-19. Trimming removed 3 bases from V and 8 bases from J; junction bases left unmatched: 7. Germline CDR1 reads KGHSH; CDR2 reads LQKENI. The CDR3 runs to 14 residues. This clonotype has ten or more counts. TCRdb ran MiXCR on the 5' RACE reads and lists one entry per CDR3 protein. Of 450,000 or so distinct CDR3 sequences listed, roughly 20% were seen once; the top ten hold 7.5% to 9.5%. The sequencing sample was made of PBMCs or a T cell subset sorted from them (not recorded which). The gene calls are TRBV18 and TRBJ1-2, with 9 bases fitting TRBD1. The sequence derives from an adult woman who had mild COVID-19 (a few samples of this study predate the infection). Cell type and time point are not known. The CDR3 loop is CASSPPGTGYGYTF. CDR3 DNA sequence: TGTGCCAGCTCACCGCCCGGGACAGGGTACGGCTACACCTTC.